This TCR beta chain was profiled in a study of memory CD4+ T cells and cytomegalovirus serostatus. Study background: Of the healthy Belgian adults, 9 were CMV seropositive and fewer than 30 seronegative. Whole-study results and caveats: CMV serostatus prediction reached median AUC approximately 0.96, or 0.89 with US-trained model.

Concerning this clone itself: Antigen: not known.

The sort gate was single viable CD3+CD4+CD8-CD45RO+ cells for memory CD4+ T cells. CD4+ T cells were isolated by positive magnetic selection. Produced via immunoSEQ multiplex PCR; TCRdb's table is partial and in-frame only. The sample has some 41,000 clones, around 80% seen once. The length of the CDR3 is 13 residues. V was trimmed by 3 bases and J by 6 bases, leaving 9 bases between them. Germline CDR1 is SNHLY and CDR2 is FYNNEI. The sequencing input was memory CD4+ T cells from blood. This chain links TRBV2 with TRBJ1-5; D not certain. This TCR came from an adult in good health and CMV-seronegative. CDR3 in amino acids: CASSEWGGQPQHF. CDR3 nucleotide sequence: TGTGCCAGCAGTGAGTGGGGAGGTCAGCCCCAGCATTTT.